This note documents a single T cell receptor beta chain sequence. The data originate from a study of blood T cell repertoires in COVID-19. The wider study: The origin of the acute and convalescent COVID-19 samples was the United States, Italy and Spain. In each case, the material was cDNA or gDNA derived from T cells, B-cell-depleted T cells, or PBMCs.

This CDR3 is 16 amino acids long. Germline values: CDR1 LGHDT, CDR2 YNNKEL (reference sequence). J was trimmed by 4 bases and V by 0 bases; bases with no gene match: 8. Study processing details: Cell counts per sample came from amplifying reference gene primers. Produced via immunoSEQ multiplex PCR; TCRdb's table is partial and in-frame only. V and J calls and clone size are those listed in that table; D and trimming were worked out from the DNA. This table has a few hundred thousand clones, more than 70% appearing once. The J gene is TRBJ2-7, the V gene TRBV3-1 (or the pseudogene TRBV3-2); 8 positions agree with TRBD1. The sequence was obtained from a woman aged 45 to 65 who had recovered from COVID-19. The sample was peripheral blood. The CDR3 DNA sequence: TGTGCCAGCAGCCAAGATTGGAGACAGGGGAATTACGAGCAGTACTTC. This encodes CASSQDWRQGNYEQYF.